This T cell receptor (beta chain) was documented in a study of identical twins. The germline V gene encodes CDR1 MNHEY and CDR2 SVGAGI. The CDR3 has 14 amino acids. V was pared by 4 bases and J by 8 bases, with 17 bases between. This clonotype has at least ten counts. MiXCR, applied by TCRdb to the 5' RACE reads, yields one record per CDR3 protein. This table holds under 450,000 distinct CDR3 sequences, approximately 18% found once. V and J are TRBV6-5 and TRBJ1-2, with no clear D. Sequenced: naive T cells sorted from blood. This clonotype was sampled from a middle-aged man in good health. The CDR3 loop is CASSSLGSLDGYTF. The CDR3 nucleotides are TGTGCCAGCAGTTCTCTGGGCAGCCTTGACGGCTACACCTTC.